This T cell receptor (beta chain) was obtained from a study of blood T cells in healthy people across ages. Overall study findings and caveats: For the donors, CMV status was unknown and possibly confounded expanded clonotype changes. Diversity estimated from one million T cells was considered an underestimate.

The V gene's germline CDR1 is SGHTA and CDR2 FQGNSA. CDR3 size: 15 residues. V was pared by 5 bases and J by 5 bases, with 11 bases of the junction left unmatched. Points on this clonotype: The antigen is unknown.

Extraction yielded at least 6 micrograms of total RNA per sample. The second PCR ran roughly 6 to 11 cycles with a sample-barcoded 5' primer and J-beta primers. Each cDNA molecule, via a template-switch adaptor with 12 random nucleotides, was tagged. TCRdb ran MiXCR on the 5' RACE reads and lists one entry per CDR3 protein. The sample has about 1.1 million distinct CDR3 sequences, 35% to 40% seen once. The sequence was obtained from a man between 18 and 29 years old in good health. V gene TRBV7-2 combines with J gene TRBJ1-2, with 7 positions matching TRBD1. The specimen was blood. Here the CDR3 DNA reads TGTGCCAGCAGCCCTAGCCTGACAGGGAATTATGGCTACACCTTC. This sequence encodes CASSPSLTGNYGYTF.